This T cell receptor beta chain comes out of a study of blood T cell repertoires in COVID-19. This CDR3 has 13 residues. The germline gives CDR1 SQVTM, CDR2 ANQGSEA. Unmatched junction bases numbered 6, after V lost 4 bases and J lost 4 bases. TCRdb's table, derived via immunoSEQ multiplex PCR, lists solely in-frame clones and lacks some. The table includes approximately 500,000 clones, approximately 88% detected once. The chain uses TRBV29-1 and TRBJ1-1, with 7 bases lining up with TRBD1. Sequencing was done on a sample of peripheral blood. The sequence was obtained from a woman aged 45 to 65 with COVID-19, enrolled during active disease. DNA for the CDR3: TGCAGCGTTGCAGGGACAGCGCGCACTGAAGCTTTCTTT. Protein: CSVAGTARTEAFF.